This section outlines one T cell receptor (beta chain) sequence together with its context. The antigen is not known. The sample belongs to a study of cytotoxic CD8 clonotypes in ibrutinib-treated CLL. The overall study: Researchers reported ten to twelve relapsed/refractory and fewer than 16 treatment-naive patients, around 17 of them IGHV unmutated. Response sampling took place at median approximately 11 months of treatment, range 6 to 36. Whole-study findings and limits: Having risen at ibrutinib response, clonality had fallen back toward baseline by progression. Patients had baseline clonality above age-matched healthy donors, and this clonality moved with circulating CD8+ T-cell counts.

Here immunoSEQ multiplex PCR was the method, and the copy in TCRdb shows in-frame clones only, minus some. The sample records about 76,000 clones, roughly 85% being singletons. The CDR3 is 16 residues long. The J segment lost 2 bases and the V segment lost 2 bases, leaving 3 bases of the junction unmatched. Germline values: CDR1 KGHSH, CDR2 LQKENI. This chain links TRBV18 with TRBJ2-3; 11 positions agree with TRBD2. This TCR was recovered from a human donor with chronic lymphocytic leukemia. The input for sequencing was PBMCs, taken after 24 months of ibrutinib treatment. CDR3 in DNA: TGTGCCAGCTCACCAGAACTAGCGGGAGCCACAGATACGCAGTATTTT. Translation: CASSPELAGATDTQYF.